These T cell receptor beta chains were read from a single sample in a study of T cells after yellow fever vaccination. Using its own MiXCR run on the 5' RACE reads, TCRdb lists one record per CDR3 protein. The sample holds about 85,000 distinct CDR3 sequences, more than 10% seen once. The sequencing used CD8+ T cells not binding an NS4B(214-222) dextramer, sorted from PBMCs, collected about 21 days after the first yellow fever vaccination. These receptors came from a man between 18 and 35 years old who received the YFV17D yellow fever vaccine. CDR3s include the opening cysteine and the closing phenylalanine or tryptophan.

>TRBV27
CASSPTINQPQHF
>TRBV7-9
CASSPFQYRIYNEQFF
>TRBV29-1
CSVVGDITNQPQHF
>TRBV7-2
CASSSGGGEYNEQFF
>TRBV6-2/TRBV6-3
CASSLRRAALTGELFF
>TRBV13
CASSWAGQETQYF
>TRBV20-1
CSAPGTGGWYEQYF
>TRBV5-1
CASSLAGGQGYNEQFF
>TRBV10-3
CAISESRGKADTQYF
>TRBV6-6
CASSVLGETQYF
>TRBV9
CASGLAGGTVEQFF
>TRBV7-6
CASSSSGVGLAGEAQETQYF
>TRBV2
CASSVGTANTEAFF
>TRBV21-1
CASSKSRDLNLDGYTF
>TRBV5-4
CASSLGEGEYTEAFF
>TRBV12-3/TRBV12-4
CASSLVGGETQYF
>TRBV12-3/TRBV12-4
CASSSLTEGNSPLHF
>TRBV7-9
CASSSKQEFTEAFF
>TRBV4-1
CASSQTLIDGTGLSYEQYF